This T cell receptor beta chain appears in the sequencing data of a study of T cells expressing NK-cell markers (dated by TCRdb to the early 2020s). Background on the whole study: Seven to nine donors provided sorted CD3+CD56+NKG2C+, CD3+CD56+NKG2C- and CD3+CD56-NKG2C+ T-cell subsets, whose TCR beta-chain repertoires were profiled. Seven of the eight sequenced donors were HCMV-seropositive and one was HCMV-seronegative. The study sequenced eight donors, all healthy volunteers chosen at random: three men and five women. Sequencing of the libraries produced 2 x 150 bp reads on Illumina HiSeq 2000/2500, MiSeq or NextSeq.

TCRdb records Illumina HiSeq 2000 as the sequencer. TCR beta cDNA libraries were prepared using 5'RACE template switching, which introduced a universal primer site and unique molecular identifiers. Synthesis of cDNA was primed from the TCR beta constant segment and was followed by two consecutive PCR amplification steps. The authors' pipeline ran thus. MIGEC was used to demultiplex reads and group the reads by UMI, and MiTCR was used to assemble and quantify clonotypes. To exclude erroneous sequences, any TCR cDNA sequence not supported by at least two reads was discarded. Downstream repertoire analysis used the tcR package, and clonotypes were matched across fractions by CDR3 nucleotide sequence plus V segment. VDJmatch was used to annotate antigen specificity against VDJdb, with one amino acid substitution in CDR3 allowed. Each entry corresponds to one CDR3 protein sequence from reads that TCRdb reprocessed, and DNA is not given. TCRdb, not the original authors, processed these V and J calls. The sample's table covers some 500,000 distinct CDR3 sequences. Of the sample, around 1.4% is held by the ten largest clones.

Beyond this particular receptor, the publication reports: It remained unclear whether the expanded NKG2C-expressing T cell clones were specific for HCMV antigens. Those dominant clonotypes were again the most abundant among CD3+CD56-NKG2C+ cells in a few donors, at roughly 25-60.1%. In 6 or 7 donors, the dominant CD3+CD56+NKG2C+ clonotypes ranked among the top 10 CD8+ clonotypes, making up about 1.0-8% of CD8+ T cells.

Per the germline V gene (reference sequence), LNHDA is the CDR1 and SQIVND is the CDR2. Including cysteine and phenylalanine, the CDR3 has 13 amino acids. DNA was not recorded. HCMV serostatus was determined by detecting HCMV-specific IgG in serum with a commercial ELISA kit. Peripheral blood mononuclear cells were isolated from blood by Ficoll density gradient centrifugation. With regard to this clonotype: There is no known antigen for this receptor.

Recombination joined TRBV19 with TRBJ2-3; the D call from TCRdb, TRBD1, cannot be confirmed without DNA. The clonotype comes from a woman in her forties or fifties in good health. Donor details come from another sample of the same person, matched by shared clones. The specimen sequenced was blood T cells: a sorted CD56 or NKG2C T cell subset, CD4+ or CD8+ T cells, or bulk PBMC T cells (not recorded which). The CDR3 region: CASSWSPTDTQYF.